This T cell receptor (beta chain) was identified in a study of blood T cells in healthy people across ages. The use of a sample-barcoded 5' primer and a J-beta primer mix characterized a second PCR of 7 to 11 cycles. TCRdb ran MiXCR on the 5' RACE reads and lists one entry per CDR3 protein. The repertoire has around 1,000,000 distinct CDR3 sequences, roughly 24% of them found once; the top ten carry 0.75%. This same sample was also taken into another study, of T cells of mothers and their children. That report notes: For cDNA synthesis, the complete extracted RNA was used (about 1.6 ug per 15 ul).

Sequencing was carried out using blood. This sequence originates from a girl aged 2 to 9 in good health.

CDR3 region: CASSKDAGTVKRGQFF. The CDR3 coding sequence is TGTGCCAGCAGTAAAGACGCCGGGACAGTCAAGAGGGGGCAGTTCTTC. The chain links TRBV27 to TRBJ2-1; TRBD1 agrees at 7 bases. The germline gives CDR1 MNHEY, CDR2 SMNVEV (reference sequence). The CDR3 sequence is 16 residues long. V lost 5 bases and J lost 12; bases outside the gene matches: 19.